These T cell receptor beta chains were read from a single sample in a study of naive and memory T cell subsets. TCRdb independently ran MiXCR on the UMI-ligation and nested PCR reads; one entry per CDR3 protein. The repertoire holds 100,000 to 150,000 distinct CDR3 sequences, roughly 32% seen once, with 0.9% in the top ten. The specimen was central memory CD4+ T cells from blood. These receptors were collected from a human donor in good health. The conserved cysteine and the conserved F or W are not part of the CDR3 here. The order of the fields is clone size, V gene, CDR3 protein. Expanded clones get a size class; other rows say once, few or many, or leave the size out.

>.|TRBV20-1
SARVRTSGSGETQY
>.|TRBV6-5
ASVKREGNEQF
>.|TRBV27
ASSFATGLRGQPQH
>.|TRBV6-2/TRBV6-3
ASSYGGLRDSSYEQY
>once|TRBV6-5
ASGTGTDTQY
>few|TRBV29-1
SPRGSYNEQF
>many|TRBV11-2
ASSSGLNNEQF
>.|TRBV20-1
SAREKGSYNSPLH
>.|TRBV12-3/TRBV12-4
ASRYRDGNQPQH
>few|TRBV20-1
SARGTSGRGNTGELF
>.|TRBV6-5
ASRNTGGSYGYT
>few|TRBV28
ASSFPGVLPPHNTEAF
>few|TRBV10-3
ATETGTGGGKLF
>few|TRBV6-5
ASSYSGKGREQF
>.|TRBV11-3
ASSLEKYTEAF
>many|TRBV7-2
ASSESTSGNEQF